This T cell receptor (beta chain) is from a study of shared clonotypes between healthy human individuals. To note about this clone: No antigen is known for it.

The table came from immunoSEQ multiplex PCR; TCRdb's copy has only in-frame clones and leaves some out. The sample includes 2 million to 2.5 million clones, nearly 97% of them seen just once. Trimming took 5 bases from V and 7 from J, leaving 12 bases between them. This CDR3 has 13 amino acids. CDR1 and CDR2 (germline): MNHEY, SVGAGI. Findings of the study overall: There were few donors, and this limited the genetic and exposure-history diversity represented. A handful of donors shared about 5% of their naive CD4 clonotypes.

Sequences were obtained from naive CD4+ T cells sorted from blood. The sample's subset: CD45RA+ positively selected. This TCR was sampled from a young man in good health. V is TRBV6-5 and J is TRBJ1-5; D unclear. The DNA for the CDR3 is TGTGCCAGCAGTACGGTGTTAGACCAGCCCCAGCATTTT. Encoded protein: CASSTVLDQPQHF.